Listed here is a single TCR beta chain. The sample originates from a study of cytomegalovirus exposure and HLA in healthy donors. The PCR had 60 Vbeta and 13 Jbeta primers. The protocol was immunoSEQ multiplex PCR, while the TCRdb copy is restricted to in-frame clones and leaves out a portion. The table shows fewer than 90,000 clones, with roughly 77% occurring only once. In germline, CDR1 is SQVTM, CDR2 ANQGSEA. This CDR3 spans 16 amino acids. V lost 0 bases to trimming and J lost 4 bases, with 16 bases between them. The clonotype originates from a middle-aged woman in good health and CMV-seropositive. The source material was PBMCs. The rearrangement links TRBV29-1 to TRBJ2-1; tentatively, D is TRBD2 (6 bases). The CDR3 DNA reads as TGCAGCGTTGAAGATCGGTCGCTAGCGACTTACAATGAGCAGTTCTTC. Protein product: CSVEDRSLATYNEQFF.